This entry features one TCR beta chain sequence. The data belong to a study of blood T cell repertoires in COVID-19. The overall study: COVID-19 samples from acute and convalescent phases originated in the United States, Italy and Spain. PBMCs, B-cell-depleted T cells, or T cells were the source of the cDNA or gDNA that made up the material.

Per the original data handling: Estimation of nucleated cell counts relied on the amplification of reference gene primers. Libraries were prepared by immunoSEQ multiplex PCR; TCRdb keeps only in-frame clonotypes and omits some of them. V and J calls and clone size are those listed in that table; D and trimming were worked out from the DNA. The profile covers roughly 97,000 clones, with approximately 83% appearing a single time and 2.5% to 3.5% taken by the ten largest. CDR1 and CDR2 from the germline V gene are LNHNV and YYDKDF (reference sequence). CDR3 length equals 15 residues. Trimming removed 0 bases from V and 2 bases from J, with 10 bases in between.

The rearrangement joins TRBV15 to TRBJ1-1; D unresolved. This clonotype originated in a woman of 80 years or more with active or convalescent COVID-19. What was sequenced was peripheral blood. CDR3 bases: TGTGCCACCAGCAGAGATCATCGGGGAAACACTGAAGCTTTCTTT. The encoded protein is CATSRDHRGNTEAFF.